Described below is a single T cell receptor beta chain sequence and its context. PCR amplification relied on 60 Vbeta primers (plus 13 Jbeta primers). The protocol was immunoSEQ multiplex PCR, while the TCRdb copy is restricted to in-frame clones and leaves out a portion. This sample has roughly 98,000 clones, with around 80% found just once. These data belong to a study of cytomegalovirus exposure and HLA in healthy donors. This CDR3 is 12 amino acids long. Germline-derived CDR1 and CDR2 are MNHEY and SMNVEV (reference sequence). V lost 1 base, J lost 11 bases, and 9 bases lay in between. The TCR originated in a man between 35 and 55 years old in good health and CMV-seronegative. The chain combines TRBV27 with TRBJ2-1; D is perhaps TRBD1 (5 bases). The source material was PBMCs. CDR3 in DNA: TGTGCCAGCAGTTTATGGGGCAACCAGCAGTTCTTC. It encodes CASSLWGNQQFF.